The text below deals with one T cell receptor beta chain. Its antigen is unidentified. The primer mix had 60 Vbeta and 13 Jbeta primers. Using immunoSEQ multiplex PCR, the repertoire was profiled, and TCRdb retains in-frame clones only, with some absent. The table has 130,000 to 150,000 clones, around 78% seen once. The data stem from a study of cytomegalovirus exposure and HLA in healthy donors. Across the whole study: When 350 to 500 donors were genotyped, roughly 82% of them were found to fall in the Caucasian-associated ancestry cluster.

Study outcomes and limitations: A later analysis found most CMV-associated TCR beta chains apparently HLA-restricted. Specific recognition of CMV antigens was confirmed in vitro for a few chains (all CMV-associated).

The CDR3 extends over 15 amino acids. Germline V lookup: CDR1 SQVTM, CDR2 ANQGSEA. The germline V and J ends were trimmed by 8 bases and 3 bases, with 22 bases remaining between them. The TCR sequence derives from a man aged 35 to 55 in good health and CMV-seropositive. V usage is TRBV29-1 and J usage is TRBJ1-1, with a possible D match to TRBD1 (6 bases). Material for sequencing was PBMCs. In nucleotides, the CDR3 is TGCAGCTCGACGATGGCCCCGAAGGGGGACACTGAAGCTTTCTTT. This sequence encodes CSSTMAPKGDTEAFF.